This record covers a single T cell receptor beta chain. Its antigen is undetermined. This sample stems from a study of vaccination effects on CD4 cells after COVID-19. Sequencing was performed with immunoSEQ multiplex PCR; in TCRdb, only in-frame clones are kept and a portion is missing. The repertoire consists of around 68,000 clones, with roughly 80% occurring once and the leading ten covering more than 9%. Sequencing followed a ViraFEST assay step that expanded antigen-specific CD4+ T cells with viral peptide pools. Following a roughly eleven-day culture, CD4+ T cells were purified. People in the vaccine group had not been infected with SARS-CoV-2 before, and their nucleocapsid antibodies were negative. A few million PBMC were placed in each well, which was supplemented with approximately 9.9 IU/ml IL-2 and around 9.4 ug/ml peptides. Half of the medium was exchanged for IL-2 medium on both days 3 and 7.

Per germline, CDR1 LNHDA and CDR2 SQIVND (reference sequence). The CDR3 spans 15 residues. Trimming at V came to 3 bases and at J to 4 bases, leaving 8 bases not matched to a gene. General study points: Only a few convalescent patients and no early post-infection timepoints featured in the study.

The sequencing used CD4+ T cells from PBMCs cultured with SARS-CoV-2 spike peptides, collected before COVID-19 vaccination. The rearrangement joins TRBV19 to TRBJ2-7, with TRBD2 matching over 8 bases. The TCR originated in a human donor who received a COVID-19 vaccine. CDR3 in DNA: TGTGCCAGTAGTATCTTTACTAGCGGATCGTACGAGCAGTACGTC. Translation: CASSIFTSGSYEQYV.